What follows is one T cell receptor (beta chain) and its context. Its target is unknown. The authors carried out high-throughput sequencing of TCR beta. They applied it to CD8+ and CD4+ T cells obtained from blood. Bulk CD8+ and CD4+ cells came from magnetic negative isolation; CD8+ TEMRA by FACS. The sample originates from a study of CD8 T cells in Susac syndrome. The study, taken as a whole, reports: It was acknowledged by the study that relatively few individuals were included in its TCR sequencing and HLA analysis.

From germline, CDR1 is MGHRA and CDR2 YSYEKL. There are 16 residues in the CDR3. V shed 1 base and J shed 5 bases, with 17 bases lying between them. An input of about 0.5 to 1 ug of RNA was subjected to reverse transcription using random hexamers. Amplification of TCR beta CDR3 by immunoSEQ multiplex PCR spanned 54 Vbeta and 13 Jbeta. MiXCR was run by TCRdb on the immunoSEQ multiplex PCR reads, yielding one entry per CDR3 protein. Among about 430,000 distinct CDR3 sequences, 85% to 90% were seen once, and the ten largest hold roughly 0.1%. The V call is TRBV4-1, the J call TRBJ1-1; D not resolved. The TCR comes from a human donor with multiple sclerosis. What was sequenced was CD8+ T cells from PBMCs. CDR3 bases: TGCGCCAGCAGCCAAGGAGGAGGCGGGTCTCGGACTGAAGCTTTCTTT. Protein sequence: CASSQGGGGSRTEAFF.